Listed below are T cell receptor beta chains from one sample, sequenced in a study of blood T cells in healthy people across ages. TCRdb ran MiXCR on the 5' RACE reads and lists one entry per CDR3 protein. Here the sample spans roughly 800,000 distinct CDR3 sequences, about 62% being singletons. Material: blood. These receptors all come from a man aged 30 to 45 in good health. Both conserved end residues are part of each CDR3. A D gene is named only where the DNA matches it firmly. Part of the rows lack a size; the others show once, few, many or a class for expanded clones.

CDR3aa	CDR3nt	d_gene	abundance	v_gene	j_gene	len
CASSLALGAKNIQYF	TGTGCCAGCAGCTTAGCGTTGGGGGCCAAAAACATTCAGTACTTC	.	.	TRBV7-2	TRBJ2-4	15
CSVRTGGETGELFF	TGCAGCGTTAGGACAGGAGGGGAAACCGGGGAGCTGTTTTTT	.	few	TRBV29-1	TRBJ2-2	14
CATYEGALGTDTQYF	TGTGCCACCTATGAGGGGGCGTTGGGGACAGATACGCAGTATTTT	TRBD1	.	TRBV10-3	TRBJ2-3	15
CSVVGQGDYEQYF	TGCAGCGTTGTAGGACAGGGGGACTACGAGCAGTACTTC	TRBD1	few	TRBV29-1	TRBJ2-7	13
CSARAGGDGYTF	TGCAGTGCTAGAGCCGGGGGTGATGGCTACACCTTC	.	.	TRBV20-1	TRBJ1-2	12
CASSYSGRANYGYTF	TGTGCCAGCAGTTACTCGGGCAGAGCTAACTATGGCTACACCTTC	.	.	TRBV6-6	TRBJ1-2	15
CASSFGTGGDEQFF	TGTGCCAGCAGCTTCGGGACAGGGGGCGATGAGCAGTTCTTC	TRBD1	.	TRBV7-9	TRBJ2-1	14
CASSYSTGGGGSYNEQFF	TGTGCCAGCAGTTACTCGACCGGCGGGGGGGGCTCCTACAATGAGCAGTTCTTC	TRBD2	.	TRBV6-2/TRBV6-3	TRBJ2-1	18
CSARGNGGAAEREDTQYF	TGCAGTGCTAGAGGAAACGGGGGGGCGGCCGAGAGGGAAGATACGCAGTATTTT	TRBD2	.	TRBV20-1	TRBJ2-3	18
CASGSNGGKNEQFF	TGTGCTAGTGGTTCAAACGGGGGAAAGAATGAGCAGTTCTTC	.	.	TRBV12-5	TRBJ2-1	14
CASSALGAGGYNEQFF	TGTGCCAGCAGCGCCCTTGGGGCGGGGGGCTACAATGAGCAGTTCTTC	TRBD2	.	TRBV7-8	TRBJ2-1	16
CASSAWNEQFF	TGTGCCAGCAGCGCCTGGAATGAGCAGTTCTTC	.	few	TRBV11-2	TRBJ2-1	11